The rows below give T cell receptor beta chains drawn from one sample of a study of OX40 agonist ivuxolimab in advanced cancers. Some clones are missing from TCRdb's copy, which holds only in-frame ones; the method was immunoSEQ multiplex PCR. There are tens of thousands of clones in the sample; under 90% occur only once, and around 5% lies in the top ten. Sample: CD4+ or CD8+ T cells sorted from blood, taken in a trial of the OX40 agonist ivuxolimab. These receptors originate from an adult with an advanced solid tumor such as melanoma, head and neck, liver or kidney cancer. Both conserved end residues are part of each CDR3. Each record gives: J gene, clone size, D gene, V gene, CDR3 protein, CDR3 DNA. The D gene is left open where the match is weak. Part of the rows lack a size; the others show once, few, many or a class for expanded clones.

J: TRBJ2-6; size: once; D: -; V: TRBV19; CDR3: CASSIRHTSGANVLTF; DNA: TGTGCCAGTAGTATCCGGCACACCTCTGGGGCCAACGTCCTGACTTTC
J: TRBJ1-5; size: -; D: -; V: TRBV18; CDR3: CASSPTGASDQPQHF; DNA: TGTGCCAGCTCACCCACGGGTGCCTCCGATCAGCCCCAGCATTTT
J: TRBJ1-2; size: -; D: TRBD1; V: TRBV7-6; CDR3: CASSLSGQGVLSGYTF; DNA: TGTGCCAGCAGCTTATCGGGACAGGGGGTCTTGTCTGGCTACACCTTC
J: TRBJ1-1; size: -; D: -; V: TRBV30; CDR3: CAWSVRGTTEAFF; DNA: TGTGCCTGGAGTGTACGTGGGACCACTGAAGCTTTCTTT
J: TRBJ2-7; size: -; D: -; V: TRBV7-6; CDR3: CASSPRGYEQYF; DNA: TGTGCCAGCAGCCCCAGAGGGTACGAGCAGTACTTC
J: TRBJ1-2; size: -; D: -; V: TRBV18; CDR3: CASSPTTGTSDYGYTF; DNA: TGTGCCAGCTCACCCACCACAGGAACCTCGGACTATGGCTACACCTTC
J: TRBJ1-1; size: once; D: -; V: TRBV7-3; CDR3: CASSQGAGGEAFF; DNA: TGTGCCAGCAGCCAAGGGGCCGGGGGTGAAGCTTTCTTT
J: TRBJ1-5; size: few; D: TRBD1; V: TRBV30; CDR3: CAWSRGQGEQPQHF; DNA: TGTGCCTGGAGCCGGGGACAGGGAGAACAGCCCCAGCATTTT
J: TRBJ2-2; size: -; D: TRBD2; V: TRBV18; CDR3: CASSPRTSGELFF; DNA: TGTGCCAGCTCACCACGGACTAGCGGGGAGCTGTTTTTT
J: TRBJ1-6; size: few; D: -; V: TRBV27; CDR3: CASSPRVENSPLHF; DNA: TGTGCCAGCAGTCCTCGGGTGGAGAATTCACCCCTCCACTTT
J: TRBJ1-5; size: -; D: -; V: TRBV18; CDR3: CASSPSGGSNQPQHF; DNA: TGTGCCAGCTCCCCGTCGGGGGGCAGCAATCAGCCCCAGCATTTT
J: TRBJ2-7; size: -; D: TRBD1; V: TRBV6-1; CDR3: CASSEGTAIYEQYF; DNA: TGTGCCAGCAGTGAGGGGACAGCGATCTACGAGCAGTACTTC
J: TRBJ2-1; size: -; D: -; V: TRBV11-3; CDR3: CASSLGTDYRDEQFF; DNA: TGTGCCAGCAGCTTAGGTACGGACTATAGGGATGAGCAGTTCTTC
J: TRBJ2-2; size: -; D: -; V: TRBV5-6; CDR3: CASSSFPGELFF; DNA: TGTGCCAGCAGCTCCTTTCCCGGGGAGCTGTTTTTT